This T cell receptor (beta chain) was captured in a study of cytomegalovirus exposure and HLA in healthy donors. Study overall: Assignment to the Caucasian-associated ancestry cluster applied to around four fifths of the approximately 400 genotyped donors. The study, taken as a whole, reports: Certain sequence variants were highly shared and formed a cluster, and this cluster was likely a sequencing artifact. A further, later analysis showed that HLA-associated TCR beta chains (compared with equally common others) were more clonally expanded.

The study ran its PCR with 60 Vbeta and 13 Jbeta primers. This table comes from immunoSEQ multiplex PCR, and its TCRdb copy is limited to in-frame clones, with some not included. The table shows more than 110,000 clones, with 75% occurring only once. Concerning this clone: Its antigen is still unknown.

What was sequenced was PBMCs. This TCR was recovered from a man aged 25 to 40 in good health and CMV-seronegative.

CDR3 sequence: CASGTGRDTEAFF. The CDR3 DNA reads as TGTGCCAGCGGGACAGGGAGGGACACTGAAGCTTTCTTT. The chain couples TRBV6-1 to TRBJ1-1, with 9 bases identical to TRBD1. CDR1 is MNHNS and CDR2 is SASEGT in the germline V gene. V lost 8 bases and J lost 3; bases outside the gene matches: 4. The length of the CDR3 is 13 residues.